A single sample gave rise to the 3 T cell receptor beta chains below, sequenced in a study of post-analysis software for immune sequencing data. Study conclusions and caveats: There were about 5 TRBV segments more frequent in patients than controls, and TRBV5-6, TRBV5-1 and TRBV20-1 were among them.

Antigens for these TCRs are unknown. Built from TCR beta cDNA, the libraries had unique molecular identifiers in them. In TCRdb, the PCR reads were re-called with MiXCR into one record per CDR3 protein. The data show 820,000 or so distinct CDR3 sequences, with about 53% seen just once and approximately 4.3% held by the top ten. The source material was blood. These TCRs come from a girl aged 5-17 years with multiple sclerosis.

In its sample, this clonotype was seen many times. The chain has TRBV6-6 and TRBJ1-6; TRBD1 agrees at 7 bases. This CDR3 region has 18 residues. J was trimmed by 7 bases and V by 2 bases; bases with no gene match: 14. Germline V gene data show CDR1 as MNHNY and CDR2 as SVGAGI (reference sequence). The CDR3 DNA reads TGTGCCAGCAGTTACGACCCCGTTCGGGACAGAAGAAATTCACCCCTCCACTTT. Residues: CASSYDPVRDRRNSPLHF.

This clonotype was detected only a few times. The CDR3 bases are TGTGCCAGCAGCTTCATTCTCGGTCCCGGGACAGGAGCCACAGATACGCAGTATTTT. Its translation is CASSFILGPGTGATDTQYF. The gene calls are TRBV7-2 and TRBJ2-3, with 8 bases identical to TRBD1. V lost 3 bases, J lost 2 bases, and 16 bases stayed unmatched. Germline CDR1 and CDR2: SGHTA and FQGNSA. The length of the CDR3 is 19 residues. Complete variable domain (other parts from reference TRBV7-2 and TRBJ2-3): GAGVSQSPSNKVTEKGKDVELRCDPISGHTALYWYRQSLGQGLEFLIYFQGNSAPDKSGLPSDRFSAERTGGSVSTLTIQRTQQEDSAVYLCASSFILGPGTGATDTQYFGPGTRLTVL.

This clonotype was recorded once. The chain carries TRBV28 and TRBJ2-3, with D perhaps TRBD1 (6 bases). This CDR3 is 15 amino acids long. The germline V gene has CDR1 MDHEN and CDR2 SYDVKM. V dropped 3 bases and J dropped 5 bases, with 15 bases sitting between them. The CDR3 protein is CASSLTRGVVDTQYF. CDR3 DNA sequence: TGTGCCAGCAGTTTGACCAGGGGAGTAGTAGATACGCAGTATTTT.